Listed below are T cell receptor beta chains from one sample, sequenced in a study of OX40 agonist ivuxolimab in advanced cancers. Assay: immunoSEQ multiplex PCR; the TCRdb copy retains only in-frame clones and omits some. The data contain 20,000 to 25,000 clones, roughly 80% of them singletons. The sample in question was CD4+ or CD8+ T cells sorted from blood, obtained in a trial of the OX40 agonist ivuxolimab. These receptors came from an adult with an advanced solid tumor such as melanoma, head and neck, liver or kidney cancer. Each CDR3 is given without its conserved first and last residue.

TRBJ1-4,13,TRBV9,ASSPRQAGDEKLF
TRBJ2-7,11,TRBV11-2,ASSHGQSYEQY
TRBJ1-3,13,TRBV7-2,ASSPDTFSGNTIY
TRBJ1-6,12,TRBV7-9,ASSPAGLGSPLH
TRBJ1-3,14,TRBV27,ASRPLTGGTGNTIY
TRBJ1-1,11,TRBV6-6,ASSYFGGTEAF
TRBJ2-4,11,TRBV7-2,ASSYKGRNIQY
TRBJ1-2,13,TRBV4-1,ASSQKTGGPYGYT
TRBJ2-7,9,TRBV20-1,SGNRGYEQY
TRBJ2-5,11,TRBV7-2,ASSSSGGETQY
TRBJ2-7,15,TRBV21-1,ASSKGERRGPSYEQY
TRBJ2-3,9,TRBV25-1,ASTPGDTQY
TRBJ2-4,14,TRBV2,ASSEDRGLAKNIQY
TRBJ2-3,12,TRBV5-1,ASNWGQGADTQY
TRBJ2-3,13,TRBV5-8,ASSLRTGQADTQY
TRBJ2-6,18,TRBV2,ASREGGTSGVYSGANVLT
TRBJ2-1,13,TRBV28,ASDMASEGYNEQF
TRBJ2-2,13,TRBV6-1,ASTRQGVTTGELF
TRBJ2-7,17,TRBV2,ASRPRNTQVIVRPYEQY
TRBJ1-2,13,TRBV5-5,ASSLLRADNYGYT
TRBJ2-1,12,TRBV7-6,ASSFGTVNNEQF
TRBJ2-3,9,TRBV20-1,SALLTDTQY